The source of this T cell receptor beta chain is a study of cytomegalovirus exposure and HLA in healthy donors. On this clone: What it recognizes is unknown.

Amplification used 60 Vbeta primers and 13 Jbeta primers. Sequenced by immunoSEQ multiplex PCR; TCRdb stores in-frame clones only, minus some. The sample has about 140,000 clones; around four fifths are singletons. Overall study results and limits: Clonal expansion, a later analysis showed, was greater in HLA-associated TCR beta chains than in equally common others. Reported performance of the classifier showed diagnosis of cytomegalovirus status with high specificity and sensitivity. The authors later found TCR association rates varying by HLA locus, with DRB1 most and HLA-C fewest. Earlier analysis looked at TCR beta V segments, and most were productive about 87% or about 30% of the time.

V was pared by 9 bases and J by 5 bases, with 16 bases between. Germline lookup yields CDR1 MNHNS and CDR2 SASEGT. This CDR3 is 14 amino acids long. The genes are TRBV6-1 and TRBJ1-4; D unresolved. The sequenced sample was PBMCs. The clonotype was recovered from a male donor in good health and CMV-seronegative. The CDR3 spells CASMLGLLNEKLFF. The CDR3 DNA is TGTGCCAGTATGCTCGGACTGCTCAATGAAAAACTGTTTTTT.